This TCR beta chain is drawn from a study of cytomegalovirus exposure and HLA in healthy donors (TCRdb year 2017). Background for the entire study: According to a later analysis, one platform produced both the 100 to 150 validation repertoires and the 730 or so repertoires of the first cohort. The study aimed to test whether cataloging public T cell receptors could reveal signatures of past pathogen exposure. Besides the first cohort of about 730 subjects, a separate validation cohort made up of 120 different subjects was used. The study combined high-throughput TCR immunosequencing, statistical association of individual TCRs with disease status, and machine learning to predict cytomegalovirus infection status.

Study-level results and caveats: The classifier was reported to diagnose cytomegalovirus status with high specificity and sensitivity in both the original and validation cohorts. A total of 150 to 200 TCR beta chains were listed by the study as associated with cytomegalovirus. Across donors, most TCR sequences were observed very rarely, whereas some public TCRs were present in many individuals. In a later analysis, TCRs clustered in the first cohort were found to also tend to co-occur in the roughly 130 validation repertoires, with approximately 95% of cluster scores above 0. In vitro tests confirmed that three of the cytomegalovirus-associated TCR beta chains recognize cytomegalovirus antigens. The authors suggested that the approach could potentially be extended to other disease states and immunological phenotypes. A later analysis lacked HLA typing for the validation cohort, so it scored co-occurrence in that cohort across all 110 or so repertoires.

Library method: the immunoSEQ multiplex PCR assay. Per the authors' processing: To diagnose cytomegalovirus status from the catalog of TCR beta chain sequences, a statistical classification framework was built. Drawn from immuneACCESS, this table holds only the in-frame rearrangements with V and J called that TCRdb kept. Clones are partly lost; checked studies trace under half to an unresolved V gene and leave the rest unexplained. D and trimming were read from the DNA, whereas the V and J calls and clone size are those reported in that table. The sample table records about 340,000 clones; 75% to 90% of these occur just once. The biggest ten clones account for about 0.8% of the sample. Donors formed part of the validation cohort, which comprised 95 to 150 subjects and was distinct from the first cohort of over 500 subjects. A remark on this clone: Its antigen is unknown. Base qualities are not at hand, and no much larger clone is one base apart.

Trimming leaves V shorter by 7 bases and J shorter by 0 bases, with the junction holding 6 bases beyond the gene matches. In the germline V gene, CDR1 corresponds to ENHRY and CDR2 to SYGVKD. CDR3 length: 15 amino acids, cysteine to phenylalanine. Just the 45-base CDR3 DNA is kept, in frame starting at base 1. Recombination joined TRBV10-3 with TRBJ2-7, with 10 middle bases fitting TRBD1. The sequencing sample was made of PBMCs. This sequence was found in a woman between 18 and 30 years old in good health and CMV-seronegative. Read as DNA, the sequence is TGTGCCATCAAAATCGGGACAGGGGACTCCTACGAGCAGTACTTC. The resulting protein is CAIKIGTGDSYEQYF.